This TCR beta chain is from a study of a mutant IDH1 vaccine in newly diagnosed glioma. The overall study: Treated individuals were approximately 60% male and 37.5% female, averaging roughly 40 years of age. Radiotherapy, temozolomide, or both had been given previously, and both were given to most. V12 corresponded to week 35 and V13 to week 47.

Remarks on this clone: No antigen is known for it.

The CDR3 length is 11 residues. V was cut by 6 bases and J by 5 bases, with 7 bases left in between. Germline CDR1 is MNHNY and CDR2 is SVGAGI (reference sequence). Specified time point: week 47, end of study. One vaccine dose held 300 ug of mutant IDH1 20-mer peptide and came with topical imiquimod. Donors' newly diagnosed IDH1-mutant WHO grade 3 or 4 astrocytomas lacked nuclear ATRX. The protocol was immunoSEQ multiplex PCR, while the TCRdb copy is restricted to in-frame clones and leaves out a portion. The table records tens of thousands of clones, roughly 72% of them present only once. The receptor comes from a woman aged 40 to 50 with glioma. Some clones in this sample may be carry-over from other donors' samples. The gene calls are TRBV6-6 and TRBJ2-5; D uncertain. This specimen was PBMCs, taken from a glioma patient whose treatment included an IDH1 peptide vaccine. This CDR3 is CASSRQETQYF. The DNA for the CDR3 is TGTGCCAGCAGCCGCCAGGAGACCCAGTACTTC.